The T cell receptor (beta chain) described here comes from a study of T cell clonotyping in hematopoietic cell transplantation. Sequencing was performed with immunoSEQ multiplex PCR; in TCRdb, only in-frame clones are kept and a portion is missing. Seen here are about 4,200 clones, less than 85% observed once, and the top ten hold roughly 34%. V lost 4 bases, J lost 3 bases, and 12 bases lay in between. The CDR3 covers 14 residues. Looked up from germline, CDR1 is SGHNT and CDR2 is YYREEE (reference sequence). The chain couples TRBV5-4 to TRBJ2-3; no reliable D call. The TCR was taken from a male patient between 50 and 60 years old who had an allogeneic stem cell transplant from an unrelated donor, so the T cells may come from the graft donor. Some clones in this sample may be carry-over from other donors' samples. The sequencing here drew on peripheral blood mononuclear cells, taken 100 days after allogeneic stem cell transplant. CDR3 sequence (DNA): TGTGCCAGCAGCCCGGTCCCGGCTACAGATACGCAGTATTTT. Protein sequence: CASSPVPATDTQYF.